A single T cell receptor (beta chain) is shown here with its context. Libraries were prepared by immunoSEQ multiplex PCR; TCRdb keeps only in-frame clonotypes and omits some of them. The repertoire holds 39,000 or so clones, with roughly 80% as singletons. Treatment in this sample: preoperative locoregional IRX-2 cytokine immunotherapy. Preoperative locoregional IRX-2 cytokine immunotherapy was tested in the phase Ib source study. The data were obtained in a study of preoperative IRX-2 immunotherapy in early breast cancer. The V end was cut by 8 bases, the J end by 3 bases, with 10 bases between. This CDR3 comprises 12 residues. Germline V gene data show CDR1 as LNHDA and CDR2 as SQIVND (reference sequence).

This clonotype originated in a human donor with breast cancer. The specimen was tumor tissue, collected after IRX-2 immunotherapy. V and J are TRBV19 and TRBJ1-2, with D hard to call. CDR3 region: CASVNWDYGYTF. The CDR3 coding sequence is TGTGCCAGTGTAAATTGGGACTATGGCTACACCTTC.